The rows below give T cell receptor beta chains drawn from one sample of a study of beta chain features in type 1 diabetes. Clones were read by immunoSEQ multiplex PCR, and TCRdb kept only the in-frame ones, dropping some. The table lists about 210,000 clones, roughly a tenth of them singletons. Sequencing was performed on central memory CD4+ T cells from blood. The receptors shown here come from a young man in good health. CDR3s include the opening cysteine and the closing phenylalanine or tryptophan.

v_gene,CDR3aa
TRBV25-1,CASSREGTYGYTF
TRBV6-6,CASSPDDRGPNF
TRBV19,CASSISAAEQETQYF
TRBV11-2,CASSIGTVQETQYF
TRBV25-1,CAAKGAGNTGELFF
TRBV7-9,CASSLAGLASYEQYF
TRBV2,CASSNLPQDTQYF
TRBV11-2,CASSLTGHRGNTIYF
TRBV29-1,CSVGAETQYF
TRBV7-2,CASSLAPRQGTNYGYTF
TRBV2,CASVSEVTQFF
TRBV30,CAWSAGRGNQPQHF
TRBV7-2,CASGATGHSNQPQHF
TRBV6-1,CASSAREGLETQYF
TRBV6-5,CASSYSSGYNEQFF
TRBV7-9,CASSPRSLNTGELFF
TRBV10-3,CAISQSGGTGDTQYF
TRBV5-1,CASSLSSGTGGETQYF
TRBV14,CASSQGRPRSVYEQYF
TRBV7-8,CASSSAGQGDNEQFF
TRBV7-9,CASSLPRDGRGGGYTF
TRBV6-5,CASSSSGSFADTQYF
TRBV5-1,CASSPGTGTYEQYF
TRBV15,CATSRAVAGGPRQYF
TRBV18,CASSSRQGSGTEAFF
TRBV30,CAWSVHGGHATQYF
TRBV21-1,CASSNKSGTATRQYF
TRBV7-9,CASSRDGPYEQYF
TRBV5-1,CASSLTSYNEQFF
TRBV13,CASSPRTGRTYNEQFF
TRBV7-7,CASSPDRSTAEQYF
TRBV9,CASSADGNYGYTF
TRBV29-1,CSVGGGRAYEQFF
TRBV9,CASSPNHNEQFF
TRBV15,CATSRGGTNTYEQFF
TRBV6-5,CASTSRGRSYNEQFF
TRBV7-2,CASSFGLAGGTDTQYF
TRBV14,CASSHGPTYGYTF
TRBV29-1,CSARRPLAVEQFF
TRBV4-2,CASSQDNQGPRVQFF
TRBV4-3,CASSQEAFYEQFF
TRBV11-2,CASSTGGQGSGNTIYF
TRBV4-1,CASSQSGSRGEDTQYF
TRBV29-1,CSVGTGGGGETQYF
TRBV21-1,CASSQASWTGRYEQYF
TRBV19,CASRAAGEAGELFF